The 19 T cell receptor beta chains presented below share a single source sample, sequenced in a study of shared clonotypes between healthy human individuals. TCRdb's copy holds only in-frame clones and misses some; the assay was immunoSEQ multiplex PCR. The sample consists of about 610,000 clones, 97% of them appearing once. Sequenced: naive CD4+ T cells sorted from blood. Subset noted: CD45RA+ positively selected. These receptor sequences come from a woman in her twenties or thirties in good health.

This chain links TRBV29-1 with TRBJ2-3; D might be TRBD1 (6 bases). Trimming took 6 bases from V and 1 from J, leaving 17 bases between them. The CDR3 length is 15 residues. The germline V gene has CDR1 SQVTM and CDR2 ANQGSEA. The CDR3 protein is CSVEHTGTGTDTQYF. The CDR3 DNA reads TGCAGCGTCGAACATACAGGGACGGGCACAGATACGCAGTATTTT.

The chain links TRBV10-2 to TRBJ2-2, with D hard to call. CDR1 is WSHSY and CDR2 is SAAADI in the germline V gene. The CDR3 is made up of 16 amino acids. V lost 3 bases and J 3 bases, leaving 14 bases between the germline ends. CDR3: CASSERSIWDTGELFF. The CDR3 DNA follows: TGCGCCAGCAGTGAAAGATCCATCTGGGACACCGGGGAGCTGTTTTTT.

Remarks on this clone: The junction does not match germline at one end; this may be a read error. Other nucleotide sequences from this sample produce the same CDR3. This chain uses TRBV19 with TRBJ2-3; D uncertain. Germline V gene sequence: CDR1 LNHDA, CDR2 SQIVND (reference sequence). The CDR3 is 12 residues long. The CDR3 sequence is CASSKGVDTQYF. The CDR3 region has the DNA TGTGCCAGCAGTAAAGGAGTTGATACGCAGTATTTT.

The chain employs TRBV5-1 and TRBJ2-1; 8 bases map to TRBD2. V dropped 5 bases and J dropped 1; count of bases not matched to a gene: 8. Germline loops: CDR1 SGHRS, CDR2 YFSETQ. CDR3 length: 16 amino acids. The DNA for the CDR3 is TGCGCCAGCAGATACTATAGCGGGGTGTCCTACAATGAGCAGTTCTTC. This codes for CASRYYSGVSYNEQFF.

The chain links TRBV19 to TRBJ2-3; the D gene is possibly TRBD2 (5 bases). The germline V and J ends were trimmed by 4 bases and 1 base, with 15 bases remaining between them. The CDR3 loop spans 16 amino acids. Germline V lookup: CDR1 LNHDA, CDR2 SQIVND (reference sequence). The DNA for the CDR3 is TGTGCCAGTAGTACTTCGGACTCGTACCGCACAGATACGCAGTATTTT. Encoded protein: CASSTSDSYRTDTQYF.

The chain is built from TRBV21-1 and TRBJ1-3; the D call of TRBD1 is as the table states it, not checked on the DNA. TRBV21-1 is reported as a pseudogene. The CDR3 sequence is 17 residues long. The DNA of the CDR3 is TGTGCCAGCACCAAGGGCAGGACAGGCCTCTCTGGAAACACCATATATTTT. This sequence encodes CASTKGRTGLSGNTIYF.

This chain links TRBV2 with TRBJ2-1; 11 positions match TRBD2. Looked up from germline, CDR1 is SNHLY and CDR2 is FYNNEI. Trimming cost V 3 bases and J 10 bases; bases outside gene matches: 8. The CDR3 length is 15 residues. CDR3 coding DNA: TGTGCCAGCAGTGAGAGCACTAGCGGGAGTGGGGAGCAGTTCTTC. This gives the protein CASSESTSGSGEQFF.

Only one count was recorded for this clone. The chain has TRBV27 and TRBJ2-7; unclear D gene. Germline V CDR1 and CDR2: MNHEY, SMNVEV (reference sequence). CDR3 size: 13 residues. V was cut by 5 bases and J by 2 bases, with 10 bases left in between. CDR3 in amino acids: CASSPGRPYEQYF. Written as DNA, the CDR3 is TGTGCCAGCAGTCCGGGCCGCCCCTACGAGCAGTACTTC.

The chain carries TRBV28 and TRBJ2-7, with D perhaps TRBD2 (5 bases). Per the germline V gene, CDR1 is MDHEN and CDR2 is SYDVKM. This CDR3 comprises 15 residues. Trimming cost V 5 bases and J 4 bases, with 18 bases left between them. The CDR3 sequence: CASSPPPGGNYEQYF. DNA for the CDR3: TGTGCCAGCAGTCCCCCCCCCGGAGGCAATTACGAGCAGTACTTC.

The CDR3 DNA sequence: TGTGCCAGCAGCCAAGTGGGGAGAAGGACCCCCGGAGATACGCAGTATTTT. Its protein is CASSQVGRRTPGDTQYF. This chain links TRBV14 with TRBJ2-3; D possibly corresponds to TRBD2 (5 bases). V lost 1 base, J lost 5 bases, and 19 bases lay in between. The CDR3 is 17 residues long. Germline CDR1 is SGHDN and CDR2 is FVKESK.

This clone was seen only once. The rearrangement joins TRBV28 to TRBJ2-6; 7 bases align to TRBD1. Germline V gene lookup returns CDR1 MDHEN and CDR2 SYDVKM. The CDR3 length is 17 residues. The V and J ends lost 2 bases and 4 bases, in that order; junction bases with no gene match: 8. The CDR3 DNA sequence: TGTGCCAGCAGTTTAAGAGGGGGCTCTTACGGGGCCAACGTCCTGACTTTC. The encoded protein is CASSLRGGSYGANVLTF.

The chain uses TRBV6-5 and TRBJ2-7; D gene uncertain. Per germline, CDR1 MNHEY and CDR2 SVGAGI. The ends were cut back, 6 bases at V and 1 base at J, with 7 bases in the middle. The CDR3 is 12 amino acids. The CDR3 sequence: CASRSKSYEQYF. The CDR3 bases are TGTGCCAGCAGATCCAAGTCCTACGAGCAGTACTTC.

V and J are TRBV16 and TRBJ2-3; D remains ambiguous. CDR3 length: 12 residues. From germline, CDR1 is KGHSY and CDR2 FQNENV. V lost 2 bases, J lost 6 bases, and 6 bases lay in between. The CDR3 region has the DNA TGTGCCAGCAGCCAAGGTCTTGATACGCAGTATTTT. This gives the protein CASSQGLDTQYF.

V gene TRBV27 combines with J gene TRBJ1-4, with 9 positions matching TRBD1. The CDR3 is 14 amino acids. V lost 6 bases to trimming and J lost 8 bases; unmatched junction nucleotides: 7. Germline assignment: CDR1 MNHEY and CDR2 SMNVEV (reference sequence). The DNA of the CDR3 is TGTGCCAGCAGCCGCGGACAGGGGAACGAAAAACTGTTTTTT. Its translation: CASSRGQGNEKLFF.

Notes on this clone: The sample holds other DNA sequences that translate to the same CDR3. The chain links TRBV4-1 to TRBJ2-1; 9 bases map to TRBD1. This CDR3 region has 15 residues. Germline loops: CDR1 MGHRA, CDR2 YSYEKL. The trim removed 1 base at V and 2 bases at J, leaving 0 bases unmatched. CDR3 region: CASSQGQGAYNEQFF. DNA of the CDR3: TGCGCCAGCAGCCAAGGACAGGGGGCCTACAATGAGCAGTTCTTC.

This clone was counted once. This chain connects TRBV5-1 to TRBJ2-5, with D possibly TRBD2 on 6 matching bases. This CDR3 region has 14 residues. Between the trimmed V and J ends, which lost 5 bases and 3 bases, there was a span of 14 bases. Germline V gene sequence: CDR1 SGHRS, CDR2 YFSETQ. DNA for the CDR3: TGCGCCAGCAGAGTTGGTCCGGGGGAAGAGACCCAGTACTTC. This translates into CASRVGPGEETQYF.

With respect to this clone: At the DNA level, this CDR3 is encoded by other sequences in the same sample as well. The V call is TRBV5-1, the J call TRBJ1-3; 8 nucleotides line up with TRBD1. Germline V gene data show CDR1 as SGHRS and CDR2 as YFSETQ. This CDR3 has 14 amino acids. V dropped 4 bases and J dropped 6; count of bases not matched to a gene: 6. The CDR3 DNA follows: TGCGCCAGCAGCGGCGGACAGGGCGAAAACACCATATATTTT. This sequence encodes CASSGGQGENTIYF. Drawing the rest from reference TRBV5-1 and TRBJ1-3, the complete variable domain is KAGVTQTPRYLIKTRGQQVTLSCSPISGHRSVSWYQQTPGQGLQFLFEYFSETQRNKGNFPGRFSGRQFSNSRSEMNVSTLELGDSALYLCASSGGQGENTIYFGEGSWLTVV.

V gene TRBV27 combines with J gene TRBJ2-7; 8 bases map to TRBD1. The V segment lost 2 bases and the J segment 3 bases; nucleotides outside the gene matches: 12. CDR3 length equals 17 residues. CDR1 and CDR2 from the germline V gene are MNHEY and SMNVEV (reference sequence). CDR3 DNA: TGTGCCAGCAGTTTAGGGTCAGGGGGCAGGGGGTTCTACGAGCAGTACTTC. Translation gives CASSLGSGGRGFYEQYF.

J is TRBJ2-2 and V is TRBV5-8; 8 bases fit TRBD1. This CDR3 has 15 residues. With V trimmed by 4 bases and J by 4 bases, 6 bases remained unmatched. Per germline, CDR1 SGHTS and CDR2 YDEGEE. Written as DNA, the CDR3 is TGTGCCAGCAGCCCTGACAGGGGTGGCACCGGGGAGCTGTTTTTT. Translated, it gives CASSPDRGGTGELFF.